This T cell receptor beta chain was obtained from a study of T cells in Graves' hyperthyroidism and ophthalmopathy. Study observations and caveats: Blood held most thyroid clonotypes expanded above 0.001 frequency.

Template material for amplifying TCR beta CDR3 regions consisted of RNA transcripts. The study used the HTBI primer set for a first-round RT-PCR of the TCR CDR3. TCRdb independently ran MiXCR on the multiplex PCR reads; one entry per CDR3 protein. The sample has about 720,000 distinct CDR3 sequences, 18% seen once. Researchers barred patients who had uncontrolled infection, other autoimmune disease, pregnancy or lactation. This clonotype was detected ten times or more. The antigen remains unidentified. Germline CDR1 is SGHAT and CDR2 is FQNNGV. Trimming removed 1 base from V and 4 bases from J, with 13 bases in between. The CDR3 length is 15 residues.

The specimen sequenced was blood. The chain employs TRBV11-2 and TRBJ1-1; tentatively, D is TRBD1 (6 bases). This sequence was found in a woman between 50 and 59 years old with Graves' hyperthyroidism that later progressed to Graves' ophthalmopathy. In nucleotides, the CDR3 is TGTGCCAGCAGCTTAGTGGGGGCTGGGGGCACTGAAGCTTTCTTT. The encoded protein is CASSLVGAGGTEAFF. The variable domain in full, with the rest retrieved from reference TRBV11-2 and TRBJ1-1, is EAGVAQSPRYKIIEKRQSVAFWCNPISGHATLYWYQQILGQGPKLLIQFQNNGVVDDSQLPKDRFSAERLKGVDSTLKIQPAKLEDSAVYLCASSLVGAGGTEAFFGQGTRLTVV.